The 10 T cell receptor beta chains listed next were all sequenced from one sample in a study of early T cells in non-severe SARS-CoV-2 infection. Each CDR3 protein gets one entry after TCRdb re-called the 5' RACE reads with MiXCR. The sample comprises 68,000 or so distinct CDR3 sequences, 9.5% to 13% of which are singletons, and 5.5% to 7% rests with the top ten. Material: whole blood. Source of these receptors: an adult who was a healthcare worker with PCR-confirmed SARS-CoV-2 infection or an uninfected control (not recorded which).

Only a few counts were recorded for this clonotype. The chain is built from TRBV5-1 and TRBJ2-7; a possible D gene is TRBD1 (6 bases). In germline, CDR1 is SGHRS, CDR2 YFSETQ. The V end lost 2 bases, the J end lost 3 bases, and 18 bases lay between the germline ends. The CDR3 length is 16 residues. The CDR3 coding sequence is TGCGCCAGCAGCTTAGGGACAAACGAGGCCCACTACGAGCAGTACTTC. This translates into CASSLGTNEAHYEQYF.

This clonotype was observed a handful of times. The genes are TRBV7-2 and TRBJ1-1; the D is unclear. This CDR3 is 12 amino acids long. Trimming took off 2 bases at V and 13 bases at J, with 14 bases between the two ends. CDR1 is SGHTA, CDR2 FQGNSA, per germline. CDR3 sequence (DNA): TGTGCCAGCAGCTTAACCCCAGCAATGGTTTTCTTT. This translates into CASSLTPAMVFF.

DNA for the CDR3: TGTGCCAGCAGTGTTGCCGGGACGGCTAGCTACGAGCAGTACTTC. As protein: CASSVAGTASYEQYF. The genes are TRBV27 and TRBJ2-7; D could derive from TRBD1 or TRBD2 (5 bases each). The V gene's germline CDR1 is MNHEY and CDR2 SMNVEV (reference sequence). CDR3 length equals 15 residues. V lost 5 bases to trimming and J lost 3 bases, with 17 bases between them.

This clonotype was observed a handful of times. J is TRBJ2-1 and V is TRBV29-1, with 7 bases that match TRBD2. The germline V gene encodes CDR1 SQVTM and CDR2 ANQGSEA. CDR3 size: 17 residues. V was clipped by 0 bases and J by 7 bases; unmatched bases: 15. The CDR3 protein is CSVEDPMQTSRVNEQFF. The CDR3 DNA reads as TGCAGCGTTGAAGACCCAATGCAGACTAGCCGGGTAAATGAGCAGTTCTTC.

This clonotype was seen repeatedly, ten times or more. The genes are TRBV5-1 and TRBJ2-7; TRBD2 matches 8 bases. The CDR3 spans 14 residues. Germline lookup yields CDR1 SGHRS and CDR2 YFSETQ. V gave up 0 bases and J gave up 9 bases; unmatched junction bases: 8. The CDR3 coding sequence is TGCGCCAGCAGCTTGGCAGTCGGGAGGGAGGCGCAGTACTTC. It translates to CASSLAVGREAQYF. The full variable domain, with the rest looked up from reference TRBV5-1 and TRBJ2-7, is KAGVTQTPRYLIKTRGQQVTLSCSPISGHRSVSWYQQTPGQGLQFLFEYFSETQRNKGNFPGRFSGRQFSNSRSEMNVSTLELGDSALYLCASSLAVGREAQYFGPGTRLTVT.

This clonotype was counted a few times. This chain uses TRBV7-2 with TRBJ1-6; maybe TRBD1 (5 bases). The CDR3 is made up of 14 amino acids. V lost 2 bases to trimming and J lost 10 bases, with 12 bases between them. Germline CDR1 SGHTA, CDR2 FQGNSA. CDR3 residues: CASSLSQGRSPLHF. In DNA form, the CDR3 reads TGTGCCAGCAGCTTAAGCCAGGGTCGATCACCCCTCCACTTT.

This clonotype was observed at least ten times. V is TRBV3-1 and J is TRBJ2-2, with TRBD2 matching 7 bases. The V segment lost 4 bases and the J segment 7 bases; nucleotides outside the gene matches: 12. Germline CDR1 is LGHDT and CDR2 is YNNKEL (reference sequence). The CDR3 loop spans 16 amino acids. Written as DNA, the CDR3 is TGTGCCAGCAGCCCAGTCGGCGGGAGTTCCCACGGGGAGCTGTTTTTT. Translating gives CASSPVGGSSHGELFF.

In its sample, this clonotype was seen once. This could be a read error, since a much larger clone is one nucleotide away. This chain joins TRBV27 and TRBJ2-2; D unresolved. The CDR3 runs to 14 residues. The germline V gene encodes CDR1 MNHEY and CDR2 SMNVEV (reference sequence). The CDR3 nucleotides read TGTGGCAGCAGTTGGCAGGTTGGAACCGGGGAGCTGTTTTTT. The encoded protein is CGSSWQVGTGELFF.

The table lists this clonotype with many counts. The J gene is TRBJ2-7, the V gene TRBV12-3 or TRBV12-4, with D hard to call. Trimming removed 5 bases at V and 7 bases at J, with 9 bases between. The CDR3 loop spans 11 amino acids. Here the CDR3 DNA reads TGTGCCAGCAGTCAGCGCCAGGAGCAGTACTTC. Translation: CASSQRQEQYF.

This clonotype is a singleton in its sample. The V call is TRBV10-3, the J call TRBJ1-5; D not resolved. Germline V gives CDR1 ENHRY, CDR2 SYGVKD. Trimming pared 3 bases from V and 2 bases from J, leaving 11 bases between. The CDR3 is made up of 15 amino acids. The CDR3 DNA is TGTGCCATCAGTGATACAGCGAACGGCAATCAGCCCCAGCATTTT. Its translation is CAISDTANGNQPQHF.